This T cell receptor (beta chain) was sequenced for a study of CD8+ T cells in alopecia areata. Study as a whole: Treated patients were given oral tofacitinib, which was dosed at 5 to 10 mg twice daily.

RNA, once extracted, was reverse transcribed into cDNA for use as the sequencing template. This table comes from immunoSEQ multiplex PCR, and its TCRdb copy is limited to in-frame clones, with some not included. The repertoire consists of some 210,000 clones, with around 62% occurring once and the leading ten covering approximately 0.5%. The CDR3 totals 16 residues. The germline V gene encodes CDR1 SGHTA and CDR2 FQGNSA. V dropped 8 bases and J dropped 12; count of bases not matched to a gene: 20. The chain uses TRBV7-2 and TRBJ2-1, with 9 bases lining up with TRBD2. Specimen: CD4+ T cells sorted from blood, collected at week 0. The receptor was isolated from a human donor with alopecia areata. CDR3 loop: CASRPTSGGVLSGQFF. Written as DNA, the CDR3 is TGTGCCAGCCGACCGACTAGCGGAGGTGTGCTCTCGGGGCAGTTCTTC.